A single sample is the source of the 23 T cell receptor beta chains below, sequenced in a study of OX40 agonist ivuxolimab in advanced cancers. Assay used: immunoSEQ multiplex PCR; TCRdb lists only in-frame clones, some missing. The sample yields about 83,000 clones, 75% to 95% seen once. The input for sequencing was CD4+ or CD8+ T cells sorted from blood, taken in a trial of the OX40 agonist ivuxolimab. These receptors originate from an adult with an advanced solid tumor such as melanoma, head and neck, liver or kidney cancer.

The gene calls are TRBV9 and TRBJ1-2, with a weak D call TRBD1 (6 bases). Germline-derived CDR1 and CDR2 are SGDLS and YYNGEE. This CDR3 comprises 16 residues. V was cut by 4 bases and J by 1 base, with 17 bases left in between. CDR3 region: CASSIHRQAINYGYTF. The CDR3 DNA is TGTGCCAGCAGCATCCACCGACAGGCTATTAACTATGGCTACACCTTC.

The chain links TRBV6-5 to TRBJ2-7; 9 positions agree with TRBD1. Germline V lookup: CDR1 MNHEY, CDR2 SVGAGI. J gave up 6 bases and V 6 bases, and 9 bases lay outside the gene matches. CDR3 length: 14 residues. The CDR3 region is CASRIGTGMTEQYF. The CDR3 DNA reads TGTGCCAGCAGGATTGGGACAGGGATGACCGAGCAGTACTTC.

This rearrangement joins TRBV9 to TRBJ2-3; perhaps TRBD1 as D (6 bases). This CDR3 region has 14 residues. Trimming removed 3 bases from V and 4 bases from J, with 12 bases in between. Germline V gene lookup returns CDR1 SGDLS and CDR2 YYNGEE. CDR3 in amino acids: CASSGTASADTQYF. The CDR3 DNA is TGTGCCAGCAGCGGGACAGCCTCGGCAGATACGCAGTATTTT.

The chain combines TRBV7-9 with TRBJ2-3; 8 bases align to TRBD2. Germline trimming cut 8 bases from V and 6 bases from J; bases unmatched to any gene: 4. This CDR3 has 12 amino acids. Germline V gives CDR1 SEHNR, CDR2 FQNEAQ (reference sequence). The CDR3 is CASRPGGDTQYF. The CDR3 DNA sequence: TGTGCCAGCCGGCCGGGGGGGGATACGCAGTATTTT.

The genes are TRBV4-3 and TRBJ1-2; the match to TRBD1 covers 8 bases. Germline V gene data show CDR1 as LGHNA and CDR2 as YSLEER. There are 15 residues in the CDR3. Trimming removed 0 bases from V and 8 bases from J; junction bases left unmatched: 8. CDR3 nucleotides: TGCGCCAGCAGCCAAGATTGGGCAGGGGGCAGGGGCTACACCTTC. This codes for CASSQDWAGGRGYTF.

The chain couples TRBV30 to TRBJ1-6; possible D gene TRBD1, 5 bases. Germline CDR1 reads GTSNPN; CDR2 reads SVGIG (reference sequence). V was clipped by 5 bases and J by 8 bases, with 16 bases between them. The CDR3 covers 14 residues. CDR3 nucleotides: TGTGCCTGGGGGGGGACCGTCACTGATTCACCCCTCCACTTT. Translating it yields CAWGGTVTDSPLHF.

The chain links TRBV10-2 to TRBJ2-1; D is unclear. V was shortened by 4 bases and J by 4 bases, with 8 bases between the two germline ends. The CDR3 is made up of 13 amino acids. CDR1 is WSHSY, CDR2 SAAADI, per germline. For the CDR3, the DNA is TGCGCCAGCAGTGTGACCCTTTACAATGAGCAGTTCTTC. Its translation: CASSVTLYNEQFF.

DNA for the CDR3: TGTGCCAGCAGCCCTAAGGGGTCCCCTTACAATGAGCAGTTCTTC. Its translation: CASSPKGSPYNEQFF. The V gene is TRBV27, the J gene TRBJ2-1; possible D gene TRBD1, 5 bases. The germline V and J ends were trimmed by 6 bases and 4 bases, with 16 bases remaining between them. This CDR3 spans 15 amino acids. CDR1 and CDR2 from the germline V gene are MNHEY and SMNVEV (reference sequence).

The chain recombines TRBV6-6 with TRBJ2-3; D gene unclear. V shed 2 bases and J shed 5 bases, with 5 bases lying between them. This CDR3 is built from 12 residues. The V gene's germline CDR1 is MNHNY and CDR2 SVGAGI (reference sequence). CDR3 in DNA: TGTGCCAGCAGTTACACCTTAGATACGCAGTATTTT. This codes for CASSYTLDTQYF.

This chain links TRBV7-2 with TRBJ1-3; D is undetermined. Deletions cut 3 bases from V and 0 bases from J, with 6 bases between. In germline, CDR1 is SGHTA, CDR2 FQGNSA. The CDR3 has 14 residues. The CDR3 coding sequence is TGTGCCAGCAGCTTGCCATACTCTGGAAACACCATATATTTT. Protein: CASSLPYSGNTIYF.

This chain links TRBV10-3 with TRBJ1-2; maybe TRBD1 (5 bases). The length of the CDR3 is 14 residues. V was cut by 4 bases and J by 0 bases, with 9 bases left in between. Germline V gives CDR1 ENHRY, CDR2 SYGVKD. The CDR3 nucleotides are TGTGCCATCAGTGGGGCAGGGACTAACTATGGCTACACCTTC. It codes for CAISGAGTNYGYTF.

V is TRBV28 and J is TRBJ1-5; D ambiguous. This CDR3 is built from 16 residues. V was shortened by 0 bases and J by 5 bases, with 14 bases between the two germline ends. Germline V CDR1 and CDR2: MDHEN, SYDVKM. CDR3 protein: CASSLWTGLWDQPQHF. The CDR3 DNA reads as TGTGCCAGCAGTTTATGGACGGGCTTGTGGGATCAGCCCCAGCATTTT.

With respect to this clone: Other DNA sequences in this sample translate to the same CDR3. CDR3 protein: CASSLGRNTEAFF. Here the CDR3 DNA reads TGCGCCAGCAGCCTGGGCCGGAACACTGAAGCTTTCTTT. This sequence joins TRBV5-1 and TRBJ1-1, with D hard to call. Germline CDR1 SGHRS, CDR2 YFSETQ. The V end was cut by 4 bases, the J end by 1 base, with 8 bases between. The CDR3 sequence is 13 residues long.

The CDR3 sequence is CASSEGTGWEQYV. The CDR3 DNA reads as TGTGCCAGCAGTGAGGGGACCGGCTGGGAGCAGTACGTC. The rearrangement links TRBV6-1 to TRBJ2-7; possibly TRBD1 or TRBD2 for D (5 bases each). Germline lookup yields CDR1 MNHNS and CDR2 SASEGT. This CDR3 region has 13 residues. V dropped 3 bases and J dropped 7 bases, with 13 bases sitting between them.

The chain employs TRBV4-1 and TRBJ1-1; perhaps TRBD1 as D (6 bases). V shed 2 bases and J shed 3 bases, with 16 bases lying between them. The germline V gene has CDR1 MGHRA and CDR2 YSYEKL. The CDR3 loop spans 16 amino acids. CDR3 DNA sequence: TGCGCCAGCAGCCAAATACAGGGAATTAAGTACACTGAAGCTTTCTTT. As protein: CASSQIQGIKYTEAFF.

The rearrangement uses TRBV4-3 and TRBJ2-3, with 10 bases lining up with TRBD2. This CDR3 has 16 residues. Germline CDR1 reads LGHNA; CDR2 reads YSLEER. With V trimmed by 0 bases and J by 3 bases, 3 bases remained unmatched. CDR3 coding DNA: TGCGCCAGCAGCCAAGACCAACTAGCGGGGACAGATACGCAGTATTTT. Translation gives CASSQDQLAGTDTQYF.

This CDR3 is CASSIVGDEQFF. CDR3 DNA: TGTGCCAGTAGTATAGTGGGGGATGAGCAGTTCTTC. This chain links TRBV19 with TRBJ2-1, with D perhaps matching TRBD1 or TRBD2 (5 bases each). The CDR3 length is 12 residues. V was clipped by 1 base and J by 8 bases, with 6 bases between them. The germline gives CDR1 LNHDA, CDR2 SQIVND (reference sequence).

This rearrangement joins TRBV5-6 to TRBJ2-3; D is ambiguous. The CDR3 is 13 amino acids. The germline V gene has CDR1 SGHDT and CDR2 YYEEEE. Between the trimmed V and J ends, which lost 4 bases and 4 bases, there was a span of 10 bases. CDR3 DNA sequence: TGTGCCAGCAGCCATCCCGGCCCAGATACGCAGTATTTT. Translating it yields CASSHPGPDTQYF.

A single count supports this clone. The chain couples TRBV6-5 to TRBJ2-3; possible D gene TRBD2, 5 bases. CDR3 length: 14 amino acids. Germline V gives CDR1 MNHEY, CDR2 SVGAGI. Trimming took 6 bases from V and 0 from J, leaving 10 bases between them. The DNA for the CDR3 is TGTGCCAGCAGAAGGACTTCTAGCACAGATACGCAGTATTTT. Translation: CASRRTSSTDTQYF.

The rearrangement uses TRBV9 and TRBJ2-5; no clear D gene. Germline V gives CDR1 SGDLS, CDR2 YYNGEE. This CDR3 comprises 13 residues. The germline V and J ends were trimmed by 0 bases and 7 bases, with 10 bases remaining between them. CDR3 amino acids: CASSVVEVGTQYF. The CDR3 DNA reads as TGTGCCAGCAGCGTAGTGGAAGTCGGGACCCAGTACTTC.

CDR3 amino acids: CASRGAAQSHNEQYV. CDR3 nucleotide sequence: TGTGCCAGCCGTGGTGCAGCCCAAAGTCACAACGAGCAGTACGTC. This chain connects TRBV6-1 to TRBJ2-7; D gene ambiguous. The V end lost 8 bases, the J end lost 5 bases, and 22 bases lay between the germline ends. This CDR3 is built from 15 residues. Per the germline V gene, CDR1 is MNHNS and CDR2 is SASEGT.

The chain joins TRBV11-3 to TRBJ1-1; maybe TRBD1 (6 bases). Trimming pared 5 bases from V and 5 bases from J, leaving 18 bases between. The length of the CDR3 is 15 residues. The germline gives CDR1 SGHNT, CDR2 YENEEA. For the CDR3, the DNA is TGTGCCAGCAGCCCTCGTCGGGGGCCGAGTACTGAAGCTTTCTTT. Protein: CASSPRRGPSTEAFF.

The chain joins TRBV9 to TRBJ2-2; the match to TRBD1 covers 11 bases. Losses at the gene ends were 3 bases for V and 1 base for J; bases not matched to a gene: 11. CDR3 length equals 19 residues. Germline values: CDR1 SGDLS, CDR2 YYNGEE. The CDR3 loop reads CASSASGTGGSKNTGELFF. The CDR3 bases are TGTGCCAGCAGCGCCTCCGGGACAGGGGGTAGTAAGAACACCGGGGAGCTGTTTTTT.